The present T cell receptor beta chain was sequenced within a study of cytomegalovirus exposure and HLA in healthy donors. Study-wide findings and caveats: A later examination showed that TCR association rates differed by HLA locus, with DRB1 most and HLA-C fewest.

On this clone itself: The antigen remains undetermined.

V gave up 5 bases and J gave up 10 bases, with 24 bases separating them. There are 16 residues in the CDR3. Looked up from germline, CDR1 is MDHEN and CDR2 is SYDVKM. PCR involved 60 Vbeta and 13 Jbeta primers. Assay used: immunoSEQ multiplex PCR; TCRdb lists only in-frame clones, some missing. The sample records approximately 90,000 clones, approximately 70% being singletons. These donors counted as nominally healthy when sampled, but unrecorded immune exposures were likely. The rearrangement joins TRBV28 to TRBJ1-5, with a tentative D call TRBD1 (6 bases). Sequenced: PBMCs. The TCR originated in a woman in her forties or fifties in good health and CMV-seropositive. In DNA form, the CDR3 reads TGTGCCAGCAGTGCCCAAGGCGGGGGCCAACCCCGACCCCAGCATTTT. Its translation: CASSAQGGGQPRPQHF.